This is a list of T cell receptor beta chains from one sample in a study of PD-L1 blockade in urothelial cancer. The assay was immunoSEQ multiplex PCR, and TCRdb's table has in-frame clones only and misses some. The sample consists of 55,000 to 70,000 clones, over 75% of them appearing once. Sequencing used PBMCs, obtained around atezolizumab (anti-PD-L1) treatment. The receptors come from a man between 65 and 79 years old with urothelial cancer. CDR3s include the opening cysteine and the closing phenylalanine or tryptophan. The D gene is left open where the match is weak. Rows give clone size only sometimes, using once, few, many, or a class for an expanded clone.

NA | 14 | TRBJ1-2 | TRBV11-2 | NA | CASSLDLVAAGYTF | TGTGCCAGCAGCTTAGATCTAGTTGCAGCTGGCTACACCTTC
NA | 15 | TRBJ1-2 | TRBV5-4 | NA | CASSPRSGGSYGYTF | TGTGCCAGCAGCCCCCGGAGTGGGGGCAGCTATGGCTACACCTTC
NA | 16 | TRBJ2-2 | TRBV5-1 | TRBD2 | CASRQTSGGGAGELFF | TGCGCCAGCAGGCAAACTAGCGGGGGGGGCGCCGGGGAGCTGTTTTTT
NA | 17 | TRBJ2-2 | TRBV2 | TRBD1 | CASSAHRDRVNTGELFF | TGTGCCAGCAGTGCACACCGGGACAGGGTCAACACCGGGGAGCTGTTTTTT
NA | 15 | TRBJ2-5 | TRBV7-6 | NA | CASSLGLENQETQYF | TGTGCCAGCAGCTTAGGCTTAGAGAACCAAGAGACCCAGTACTTC
NA | 12 | TRBJ2-1 | TRBV19 | NA | CASSLQTREQFF | TGTGCCAGTAGTCTCCAGACTAGAGAGCAGTTCTTC
NA | 12 | TRBJ2-1 | TRBV11-2 | NA | CASSGPGNEQFF | TGTGCCAGCAGCGGCCCCGGGAATGAGCAGTTCTTC
NA | 13 | TRBJ2-3 | TRBV10-3 | TRBD1 | CAISETGVDTQYF | TGTGCCATCAGTGAAACAGGGGTAGATACGCAGTATTTT
NA | 16 | TRBJ2-3 | TRBV28 | TRBD2 | CASSLSSGSSPDTQYF | TGTGCCAGCAGTTTAAGTAGCGGGAGTTCCCCAGATACGCAGTATTTT
NA | 17 | TRBJ2-7 | TRBV28 | TRBD2 | CASSRGLAGFSSYEQYF | TGTGCCAGCAGCCGAGGACTAGCGGGGTTTAGTTCCTACGAGCAGTACTTC
NA | 19 | TRBJ2-1 | TRBV5-5 | TRBD2 | CASRTGLAGDQTPRGKQFF | TGTGCCAGCAGAACGGGACTAGCGGGAGATCAAACCCCCAGGGGGAAACAGTTCTTC
NA | 15 | TRBJ1-5 | TRBV6-6 | TRBD1 | CASSYPTQGAQPQHF | TGTGCCAGCAGTTACCCCACCCAGGGGGCCCAGCCCCAGCATTTT
NA | 15 | TRBJ2-1 | TRBV18 | TRBD2 | CASSILAGSYNEQFF | TGTGCCAGCTCAATACTAGCGGGGTCCTACAATGAGCAGTTCTTC
NA | 18 | TRBJ2-3 | TRBV4-2 | NA | CASSQEPRFGFRTDTQYF | TGTGCCAGCAGCCAAGAGCCGAGGTTCGGGTTTCGCACAGATACGCAGTATTTT
NA | 11 | TRBJ1-2 | TRBV20-1 | NA | CSASTARGYTF | TGCAGTGCTAGCACAGCTCGTGGCTACACCTTC
NA | 13 | TRBJ2-1 | TRBV7-2 | NA | CASSQGPYNEQFF | TGTGCCAGCAGCCAGGGGCCCTACAATGAGCAGTTCTTC
NA | 15 | TRBJ2-7 | TRBV7-9 | NA | CASSGNQGSSYEQYF | TGTGCCAGCAGCGGAAACCAGGGAAGCTCCTACGAGCAGTACTTC
once | 16 | TRBJ2-2 | TRBV9 | TRBD1 | CASSSRGQESTGELFF | TGTGCCAGCAGCTCCAGGGGGCAGGAAAGCACCGGGGAGCTGTTTTTT
NA | 11 | TRBJ2-1 | TRBV10-3 | TRBD2 | CAVLADNEQFF | TGTGCCGTACTAGCGGACAATGAGCAGTTCTTC
NA | 13 | TRBJ2-5 | TRBV6-6 | TRBD1 | CASGTGGQETQYF | TGTGCCAGCGGAACAGGGGGCCAAGAGACCCAGTACTTC
NA | 16 | TRBJ2-5 | TRBV4-2 | TRBD1 | CASSKTRTGGQETQYF | TGTGCCAGCAGCAAGACTCGGACAGGGGGCCAAGAGACCCAGTACTTC
NA | 16 | TRBJ2-3 | TRBV6-1 | NA | CASSDMGGGSADTQYF | TGTGCCAGCAGTGATATGGGGGGAGGTTCGGCAGATACGCAGTATTTT
NA | 15 | TRBJ2-5 | TRBV2 | TRBD1 | CASSAGQGRQETQYF | TGTGCCAGCAGTGCCGGACAGGGGCGGCAAGAGACCCAGTACTTC
NA | 16 | TRBJ2-1 | TRBV5-1 | TRBD1 | CASSFWSSGTGNEQFF | TGCGCCAGCAGCTTCTGGTCCTCAGGGACAGGGAATGAGCAGTTCTTC
NA | 17 | TRBJ1-1 | TRBV19 | NA | CASSIGLGGTLNTEAFF | TGTGCCAGTAGTATCGGATTGGGGGGGACCCTGAACACTGAAGCTTTCTTT
NA | 17 | TRBJ2-3 | TRBV12-5 | TRBD2 | CASGLDGSGREADTQYF | TGTGCTAGTGGTTTGGACGGGAGCGGGAGGGAAGCAGATACGCAGTATTTT
NA | 16 | TRBJ2-7 | TRBV29-1 | TRBD2 | CSVAGLAGGPIYEQYF | TGCAGCGTCGCGGGACTAGCGGGAGGGCCGATCTACGAGCAGTACTTC
few | 12 | TRBJ1-1 | TRBV6-1 | NA | CASSPGYTEAFF | TGTGCCAGCAGCCCAGGGTATACTGAAGCTTTCTTT
NA | 13 | TRBJ1-1 | TRBV19 | NA | CASTTRGNTEAFF | TGTGCCAGTACTACAAGGGGGAACACTGAAGCTTTCTTT
NA | 14 | TRBJ1-1 | TRBV19 | TRBD1 | CASSTPGGWTEAFF | TGTGCCAGTAGTACACCAGGGGGTTGGACTGAAGCTTTCTTT
NA | 13 | TRBJ1-1 | TRBV12-5 | NA | CASGLRENTEAFF | TGTGCTAGTGGTTTGCGGGAGAACACTGAAGCTTTCTTT
NA | 14 | TRBJ2-3 | TRBV10-3 | NA | CAIRVAASTDTQYF | TGTGCCATCAGGGTAGCAGCTAGCACAGATACGCAGTATTTT
NA | 15 | TRBJ2-3 | TRBV6-1 | TRBD1 | CASRRETGGTDTQYF | TGTGCCAGCAGGAGGGAGACAGGGGGCACAGATACGCAGTATTTT
NA | 14 | TRBJ1-2 | TRBV6-1 | NA | CASSEGSNRISYTF | TGTGCCAGCAGTGAAGGTTCGAACAGGATAAGCTACACCTTC
NA | 14 | TRBJ2-2 | TRBV7-9 | NA | CASSLIANTGELFF | TGTGCCAGCAGCTTAATCGCGAACACCGGGGAGCTGTTTTTT
NA | 13 | TRBJ2-7 | TRBV7-9 | TRBD2 | CASSPSGSDEQYF | TGTGCCAGCAGCCCTAGCGGGAGTGACGAGCAGTACTTC
NA | 16 | TRBJ2-5 | TRBV28 | TRBD2 | CASSPGGGRARETQYF | TGTGCCAGCAGCCCCGGCGGCGGGAGGGCCAGGGAGACCCAGTACTTC
once | 12 | TRBJ2-1 | TRBV30 | NA | CAWNTVNNEQFF | TGTGCCTGGAATACAGTGAACAATGAGCAGTTCTTC
NA | 17 | TRBJ2-3 | TRBV27 | NA | CASRNRVGDLITDTQYF | TGTGCCAGCAGGAACAGGGTCGGTGACCTAATCACAGATACGCAGTATTTT
NA | 14 | TRBJ2-1 | TRBV21-1 | NA | CASSKDLRHNEQFF | TGTGCCAGCAGCAAGGACTTGCGTCACAATGAGCAGTTCTTC
NA | 16 | TRBJ2-7 | TRBV7-9 | NA | CASSLVGAGAAYEQYF | TGTGCCAGCAGCTTAGTGGGGGCGGGAGCGGCCTACGAGCAGTACTTC
once | 14 | TRBJ1-2 | TRBV10-1 | NA | CASSETIGTYGYTF | TGCGCCAGCAGTGAGACGATCGGGACATACGGCTACACCTTC
NA | 15 | TRBJ1-5 | TRBV6-1 | TRBD1 | CASSERGTGGQPQHF | TGTGCCAGCAGTGAACGAGGAACAGGGGGCCAGCCCCAGCATTTT
NA | 15 | TRBJ1-3 | TRBV5-6 | NA | CASTPEPNSGNTIYF | TGTGCCAGCACCCCAGAACCGAACTCTGGAAACACCATATATTTT
NA | 17 | TRBJ2-2 | TRBV15 | TRBD2 | CATSRELAGGPGGELFF | TGTGCCACCAGCAGAGAACTAGCGGGAGGGCCGGGCGGGGAGCTGTTTTTT
NA | 16 | TRBJ1-5 | TRBV28 | NA | CASSPYEGPRDQPQHF | TGTGCCAGCAGTCCCTACGAGGGCCCTCGGGATCAGCCCCAGCATTTT
NA | 18 | TRBJ2-3 | TRBV19 | TRBD2 | CASSIVGVSSGSPDTQYF | TGTGCCAGTAGTATAGTCGGGGTGTCTAGCGGGAGTCCAGATACGCAGTATTTT
few | 14 | TRBJ2-2 | TRBV19 | TRBD1 | CASRGQAYTGELFF | TGTGCCAGCAGGGGACAGGCTTACACGGGGGAGCTGTTTTTT
medium-sized | 15 | TRBJ1-1 | TRBV7-9 | TRBD1 | CASSAGDRALTEAFF | TGTGCCAGCAGCGCTGGCGACAGGGCGCTTACTGAAGCTTTCTTT
NA | 16 | TRBJ2-7 | TRBV2 | TRBD2 | CASSETPGLAGAEQYF | TGTGCCAGCAGTGAAACTCCGGGACTAGCGGGAGCCGAGCAGTACTTC
NA | 15 | TRBJ2-1 | TRBV18 | TRBD2 | CASSPGLAVNNEQFF | TGTGCCAGCTCACCGGGACTAGCGGTCAACAATGAGCAGTTCTTC
NA | 15 | TRBJ2-1 | TRBV5-1 | TRBD2 | CASSPGLGVYNEQFF | TGCGCCAGCAGCCCGGGACTAGGCGTCTACAATGAGCAGTTCTTC
NA | 13 | TRBJ2-7 | TRBV6-5 | TRBD2 | CASSERESYEQYF | TGTGCCAGCAGTGAGCGGGAGTCCTACGAGCAGTACTTC
NA | 13 | TRBJ1-4 | TRBV4-1 | NA | CASSQDRVEKLFF | TGCGCCAGCAGCCAAGACAGGGTTGAAAAACTGTTTTTT
NA | 13 | TRBJ2-3 | TRBV6-4 | TRBD2 | CASSEGGPGTQYF | TGTGCCAGCAGCGAGGGAGGGCCGGGTACGCAGTATTTT
NA | 14 | TRBJ2-1 | TRBV7-9 | NA | CASSLGGNYNEQFF | TGTGCCAGCAGCTTAGGCGGGAACTACAATGAGCAGTTCTTC
NA | 14 | TRBJ2-2 | TRBV30 | NA | CAWSEGINTGELFF | TGTGCCTGGAGTGAGGGGATCAACACCGGGGAGCTGTTTTTT
NA | 17 | TRBJ2-4 | TRBV4-1 | NA | CASSQEHVTLAKNIQYF | TGCGCCAGCAGCCAAGAGCACGTTACTCTAGCCAAAAACATTCAGTACTTC
NA | 14 | TRBJ2-7 | TRBV5-4 | NA | CASSLGGHSYEQYF | TGTGCCAGCAGCTTGGGGGGACACTCCTACGAGCAGTACTTC
NA | 11 | TRBJ1-2 | TRBV6-5 | NA | CASSYRGGYTF | TGTGCCAGCAGTTACCGGGGTGGCTACACCTTC